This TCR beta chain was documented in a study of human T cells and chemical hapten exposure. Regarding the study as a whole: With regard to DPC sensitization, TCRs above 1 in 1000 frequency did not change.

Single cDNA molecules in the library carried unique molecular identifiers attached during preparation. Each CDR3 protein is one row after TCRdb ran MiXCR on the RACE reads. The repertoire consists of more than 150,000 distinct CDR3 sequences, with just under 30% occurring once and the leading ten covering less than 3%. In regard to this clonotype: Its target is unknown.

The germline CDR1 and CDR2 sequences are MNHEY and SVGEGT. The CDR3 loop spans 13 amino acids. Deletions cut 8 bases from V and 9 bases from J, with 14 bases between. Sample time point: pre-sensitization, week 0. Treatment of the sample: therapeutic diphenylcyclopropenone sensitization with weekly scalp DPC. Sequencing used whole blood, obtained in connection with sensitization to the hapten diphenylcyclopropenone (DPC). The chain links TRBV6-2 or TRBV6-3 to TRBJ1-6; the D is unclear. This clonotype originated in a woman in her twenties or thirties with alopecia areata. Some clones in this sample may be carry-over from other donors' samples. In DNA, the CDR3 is TGTGCCAGCGGCCAGGACGGGGTTTCACCCCTCCACTTT. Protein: CASGQDGVSPLHF.